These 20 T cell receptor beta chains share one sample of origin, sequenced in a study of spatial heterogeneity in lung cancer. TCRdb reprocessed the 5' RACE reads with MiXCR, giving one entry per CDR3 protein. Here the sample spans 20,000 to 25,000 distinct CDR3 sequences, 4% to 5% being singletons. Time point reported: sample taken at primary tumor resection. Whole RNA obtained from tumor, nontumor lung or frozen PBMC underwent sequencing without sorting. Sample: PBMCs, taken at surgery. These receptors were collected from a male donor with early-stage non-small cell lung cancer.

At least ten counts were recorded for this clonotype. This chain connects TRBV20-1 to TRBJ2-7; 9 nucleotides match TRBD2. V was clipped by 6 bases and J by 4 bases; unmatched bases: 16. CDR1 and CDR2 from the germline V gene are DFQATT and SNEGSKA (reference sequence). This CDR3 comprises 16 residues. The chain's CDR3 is CSAPPGSGGSAYEQYF. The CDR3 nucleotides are TGCAGTGCCCCCCCCGGAAGCGGGGGGAGTGCGTACGAGCAGTACTTC.

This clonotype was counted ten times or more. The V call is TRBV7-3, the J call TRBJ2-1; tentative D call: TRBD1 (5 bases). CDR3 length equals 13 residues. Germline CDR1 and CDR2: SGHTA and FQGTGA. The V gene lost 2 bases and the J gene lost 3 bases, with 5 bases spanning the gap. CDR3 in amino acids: CASSLDSYNEQFF. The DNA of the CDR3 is TGTGCCAGCAGCTTAGACAGCTACAATGAGCAGTTCTTC. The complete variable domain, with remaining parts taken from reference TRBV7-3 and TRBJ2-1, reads GAGVSQTPSNKVTEKGKYVELRCDPISGHTALYWYRQSLGQGPEFLIYFQGTGAADDSGLPNDRFFAVRPEGSVSTLKIQRTERGDSAVYLCASSLDSYNEQFFGPGTRLTVL.

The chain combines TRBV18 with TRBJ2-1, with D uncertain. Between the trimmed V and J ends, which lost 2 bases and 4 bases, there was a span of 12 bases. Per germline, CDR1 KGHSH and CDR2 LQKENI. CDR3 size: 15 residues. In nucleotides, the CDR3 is TGTGCCAGCTCACCAATGCCAGAGGCGTACAATGAGCAGTTCTTC. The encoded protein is CASSPMPEAYNEQFF.

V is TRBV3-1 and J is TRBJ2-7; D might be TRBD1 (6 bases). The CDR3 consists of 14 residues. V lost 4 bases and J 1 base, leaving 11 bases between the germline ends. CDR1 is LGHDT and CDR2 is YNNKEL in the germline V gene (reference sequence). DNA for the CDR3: TGTGCCAGCAGCCGGAACAGGGCTTCCTACGAGCAGTACTTC. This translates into CASSRNRASYEQYF.

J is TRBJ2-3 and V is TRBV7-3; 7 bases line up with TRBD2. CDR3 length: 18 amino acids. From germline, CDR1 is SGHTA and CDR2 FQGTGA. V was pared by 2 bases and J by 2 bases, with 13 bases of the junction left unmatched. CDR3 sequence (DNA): TGTGCCAGCAGCTTAGGGGCCCGGGCGGGAGAAACCACAGATACGCAGTATTTT. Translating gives CASSLGARAGETTDTQYF. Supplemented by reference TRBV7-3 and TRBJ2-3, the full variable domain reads GAGVSQTPSNKVTEKGKYVELRCDPISGHTALYWYRQSLGQGPEFLIYFQGTGAADDSGLPNDRFFAVRPEGSVSTLKIQRTERGDSAVYLCASSLGARAGETTDTQYFGPGTRLTVL.

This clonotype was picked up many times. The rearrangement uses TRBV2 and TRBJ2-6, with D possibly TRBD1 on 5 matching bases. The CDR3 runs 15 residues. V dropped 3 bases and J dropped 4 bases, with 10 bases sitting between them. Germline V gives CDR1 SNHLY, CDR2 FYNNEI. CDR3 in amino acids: CASSDLGQGANVLTF. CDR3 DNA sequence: TGTGCCAGCAGTGACCTGGGGCAGGGGGCCAACGTCCTGACTTTC.

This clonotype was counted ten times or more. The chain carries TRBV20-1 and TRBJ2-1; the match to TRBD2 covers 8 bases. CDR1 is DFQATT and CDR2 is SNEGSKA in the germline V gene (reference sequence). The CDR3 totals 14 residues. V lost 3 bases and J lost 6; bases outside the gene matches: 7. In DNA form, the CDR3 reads TGCAGTGCTAGCGCCCCAGCGGGGGTCAATGAGCAGTTCTTC. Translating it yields CSASAPAGVNEQFF.

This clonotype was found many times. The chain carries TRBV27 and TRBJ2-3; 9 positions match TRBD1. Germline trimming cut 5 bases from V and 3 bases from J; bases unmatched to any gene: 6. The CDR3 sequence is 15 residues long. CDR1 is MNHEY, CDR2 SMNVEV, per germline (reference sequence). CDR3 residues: CASSLQGAWTDTQYF. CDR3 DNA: TGTGCCAGCAGTCTACAGGGGGCTTGGACAGATACGCAGTATTTT.

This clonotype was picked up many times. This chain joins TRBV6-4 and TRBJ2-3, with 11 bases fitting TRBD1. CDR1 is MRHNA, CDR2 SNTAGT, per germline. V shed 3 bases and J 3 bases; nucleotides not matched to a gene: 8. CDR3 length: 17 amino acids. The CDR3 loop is CASSEGTRDRGTDTQYF. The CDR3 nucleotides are TGTGCCAGCAGTGAAGGGACTCGGGACAGGGGGACAGATACGCAGTATTTT.

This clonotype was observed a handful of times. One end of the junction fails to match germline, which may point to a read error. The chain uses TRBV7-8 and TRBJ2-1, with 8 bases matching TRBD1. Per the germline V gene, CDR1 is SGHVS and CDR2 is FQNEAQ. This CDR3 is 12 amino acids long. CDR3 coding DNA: TGTGCCAGCAGCTTAGCCAGGGACAGGCCGCTCTTC. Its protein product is CASSLARDRPLF.

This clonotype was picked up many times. CDR3 amino acids: CASSQGGAWETQYF. For the CDR3, the DNA is TGCGCCAGCAGCCAAGGGGGGGCTTGGGAGACCCAGTACTTC. The chain uses TRBV4-1 and TRBJ2-5; D possibly uses TRBD1 or TRBD2 (6 bases each). The CDR3 runs 14 residues. Per germline, CDR1 MGHRA and CDR2 YSYEKL. Trimming pared 1 base from V and 5 bases from J, leaving 11 bases between.

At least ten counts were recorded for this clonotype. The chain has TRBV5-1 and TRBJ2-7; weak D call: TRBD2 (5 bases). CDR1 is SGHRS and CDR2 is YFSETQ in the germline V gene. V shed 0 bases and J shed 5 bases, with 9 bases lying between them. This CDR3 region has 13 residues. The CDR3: CASSLVVLDEQYF. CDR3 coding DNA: TGCGCCAGCAGCTTGGTAGTACTAGACGAGCAGTACTTC.

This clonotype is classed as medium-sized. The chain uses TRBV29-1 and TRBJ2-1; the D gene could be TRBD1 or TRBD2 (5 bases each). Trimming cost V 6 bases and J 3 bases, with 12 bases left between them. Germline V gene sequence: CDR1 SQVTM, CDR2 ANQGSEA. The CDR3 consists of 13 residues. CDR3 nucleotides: TGCAGCGTCCGTGGGACCAGCTACAATGAGCAGTTCTTC. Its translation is CSVRGTSYNEQFF.

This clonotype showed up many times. In nucleotides, the CDR3 is TGTGCCAGCAGTTTAAGGGATAGCGCGAGAGAGCAGTACTTC. The encoded protein is CASSLRDSAREQYF. The V call is TRBV27, the J call TRBJ2-7, with D possibly being TRBD2 (5 bases). Trimming took off 2 bases at V and 7 bases at J, with 15 bases between the two ends. Germline V gene lookup returns CDR1 MNHEY and CDR2 SMNVEV (reference sequence). The CDR3 length is 14 residues.

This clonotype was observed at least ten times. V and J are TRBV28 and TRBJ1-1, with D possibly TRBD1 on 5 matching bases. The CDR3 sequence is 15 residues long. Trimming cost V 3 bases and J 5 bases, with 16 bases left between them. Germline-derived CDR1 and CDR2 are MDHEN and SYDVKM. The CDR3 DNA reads TGTGCCAGCAGTTTGGGGGTCTGGGGAGGTACTGAAGCTTTCTTT. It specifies CASSLGVWGGTEAFF. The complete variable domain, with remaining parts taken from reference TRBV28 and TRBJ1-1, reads DVKVTQSSRYLVKRTGEKVFLECVQDMDHENMFWYRQDPGLGLRLIYFSYDVKMKEKGDIPEGYSVSREKKERFSLILESASTNQTSMYLCASSLGVWGGTEAFFGQGTRLTVV.

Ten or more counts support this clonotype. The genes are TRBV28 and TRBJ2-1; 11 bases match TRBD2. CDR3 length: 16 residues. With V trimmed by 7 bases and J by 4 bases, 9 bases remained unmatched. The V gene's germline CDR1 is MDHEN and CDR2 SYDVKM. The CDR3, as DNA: TGTGCCAGCACCCCCTTTAGCGGGGGGGGTTACAATGAGCAGTTCTTC. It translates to CASTPFSGGGYNEQFF.

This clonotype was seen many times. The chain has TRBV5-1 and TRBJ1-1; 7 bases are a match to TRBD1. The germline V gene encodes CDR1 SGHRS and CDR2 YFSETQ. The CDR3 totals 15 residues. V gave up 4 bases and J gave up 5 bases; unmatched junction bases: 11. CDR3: CASSVRDRQGTEAFF. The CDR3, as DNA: TGCGCCAGCAGCGTCCGGGACAGACAGGGTACTGAAGCTTTCTTT.

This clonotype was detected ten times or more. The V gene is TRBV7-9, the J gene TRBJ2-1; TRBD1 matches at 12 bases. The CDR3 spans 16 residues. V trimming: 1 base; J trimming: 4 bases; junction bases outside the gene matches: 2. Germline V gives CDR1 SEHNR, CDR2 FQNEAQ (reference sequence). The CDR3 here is CASSLVGQGAYNEQFF. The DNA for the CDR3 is TGTGCCAGCAGCTTAGTGGGACAGGGGGCTTACAATGAGCAGTTCTTC.

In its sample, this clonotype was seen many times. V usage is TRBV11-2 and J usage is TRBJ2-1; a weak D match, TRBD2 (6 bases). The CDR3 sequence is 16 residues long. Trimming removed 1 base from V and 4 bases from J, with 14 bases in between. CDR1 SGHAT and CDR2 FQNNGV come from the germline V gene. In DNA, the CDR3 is TGTGCCAGCAGCTTAGCTCCACGACGGGAGTACAATGAGCAGTTCTTC. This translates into CASSLAPRREYNEQFF.

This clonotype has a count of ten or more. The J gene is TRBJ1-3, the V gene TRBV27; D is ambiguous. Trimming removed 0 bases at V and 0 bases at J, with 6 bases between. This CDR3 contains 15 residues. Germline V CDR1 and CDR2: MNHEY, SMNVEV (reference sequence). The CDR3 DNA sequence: TGTGCCAGCAGTTTATCATATACCTCTGGAAACACCATATATTTT. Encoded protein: CASSLSYTSGNTIYF.